This TCR beta chain comes out of a study of human T cells and chemical hapten exposure. Study details: Small discrepancies in pooled library volume mainly accounted for the varying TCR yields per sample.

This clonotype came up many times. Antigen unknown. V was shortened by 3 bases and J by 9 bases, with 11 bases between the two germline ends. Germline CDR1 is SNHLY and CDR2 is FYNNEI. This CDR3 has 12 residues. Overall study results and limits: The study found that DPC sensitization did not change TCRs above 1 in 1000 frequency.

It was unfractionated whole blood from which total RNA was extracted. The library put unique molecular identifiers onto individual cDNA molecules. Original analysis: A typical sample had 100,000 or so TCRs, with roughly 23,224 to 700,000 overall. TCRdb fed the 5' RACE reads into MiXCR, producing one record per CDR3 protein. It is TCRdb's table, rather than the study itself, that gives the V and J calls and clone size. This sample has tens of thousands of distinct CDR3 sequences, with 7.7% found just once. The chain recombines TRBV2 with TRBJ1-2, with a possible D match to TRBD1 (6 bases). The sequence derives from a male donor in good health. CDR3 residues: CASSDGGTSYTF. CDR3 nucleotides: TGTGCCAGCAGTGATGGAGGGACAAGCTACACCTTC.